The present T cell receptor (beta chain) was sequenced within a study of cytomegalovirus exposure and HLA in healthy donors. At the level of the study: When roughly 420 donors were genotyped, more than 70% of them were found to fall in the Caucasian-associated ancestry cluster. Points from the study as a whole: Associated with HLA alleles at 0.05 false discovery rate in a later analysis were approximately 17,000 TCR beta sequences.

About this clone itself: Antigen specificity is unknown.

Germline CDR1 reads KGHSH; CDR2 reads LQKENI. CDR3 length: 17 amino acids. J lost 2 bases, V lost 5 bases, and 12 bases had no gene match. PCR amplification relied on 60 Vbeta primers (plus 13 Jbeta primers). The repertoire was sequenced with immunoSEQ multiplex PCR; TCRdb's copy has only in-frame clones and lacks some. The sample has 110,000 or so clones; 82% are singletons. The chain combines TRBV18 with TRBJ1-3; TRBD1 aligns across 7 bases. This receptor was taken from a young woman in good health and CMV-seronegative. Sequences were obtained from PBMCs. The CDR3 loop is CASSSRQGERTGNTIYF. The CDR3 region has the DNA TGTGCCAGCTCATCCAGGCAGGGGGAACGCACTGGAAACACCATATATTTT.